A single sample is the source of the 16 T cell receptor beta chains below, sequenced in a study of T cell changes during pregnancy in multiple sclerosis. Clones were read by immunoSEQ multiplex PCR, and TCRdb kept only the in-frame ones, dropping some. Of 58,000 or so clones in the sample, approximately 90% were seen once. The sample was peripheral blood, taken in the first trimester of pregnancy. Source of these receptors: a female donor in good health, enrolled as a control in a pregnancy study.

This clone was seen a single time. The chain employs TRBV6-1 and TRBJ2-7; 8 positions agree with TRBD1. The CDR3 has 15 amino acids. Losses at the gene ends were 2 bases for V and 4 bases for J; bases not matched to a gene: 7. Per the germline V gene, CDR1 is MNHNS and CDR2 is SASEGT. The CDR3 DNA is TGTGCCAGCAGTGAAACCACAGGGGGGTGGTACGAGCAGTACTTC. Translation: CASSETTGGWYEQYF.

This chain joins TRBV14 and TRBJ2-7; 8 nucleotides match TRBD2. This CDR3 is 15 amino acids long. Unmatched junction bases numbered 9, after V lost 2 bases and J lost 6 bases. Germline V CDR1 and CDR2: SGHDN, FVKESK. The CDR3 DNA reads as TGTGCCAGCAGCCAAAAAACTAGCGGCGGTATCGAGCAGTACTTC. It encodes CASSQKTSGGIEQYF.

The table lists this clone with a few counts. The chain joins TRBV2 to TRBJ2-7, with 8 positions matching TRBD2. The V gene end was trimmed by 3 bases and the J gene end by 3 bases; junction bases not matched to a gene: 7. The CDR3 is 15 amino acids. Germline values: CDR1 SNHLY, CDR2 FYNNEI. The CDR3 here is CASSDPAGGLYEQYF. In DNA form, the CDR3 reads TGTGCCAGCAGTGATCCGGCGGGGGGACTCTACGAGCAGTACTTC.

The chain has TRBV6-5 and TRBJ2-3, with TRBD2 as a possible D gene (5 bases). Between the trimmed V and J ends, which lost 8 bases and 9 bases, there was a span of 15 bases. The length of the CDR3 is 12 residues. In germline, CDR1 is MNHEY, CDR2 SVGAGI. The DNA of the CDR3 is TGTGCCAGCCGGGGATCAGGCCAAACGCAGTATTTT. This codes for CASRGSGQTQYF.

The V and J genes are TRBV5-5 and TRBJ1-4; 8 bases line up with TRBD1. The CDR3 runs 16 residues. Looked up from germline, CDR1 is SGHKS and CDR2 is YYEKEE (reference sequence). Germline trimming cut 2 bases from V and 7 bases from J; bases unmatched to any gene: 10. CDR3: CASSFQGQGGGEKLFF. CDR3 DNA sequence: TGTGCCAGCAGCTTCCAAGGACAGGGAGGGGGTGAAAAACTGTTTTTT.

J is TRBJ2-3 and V is TRBV9; perhaps TRBD2 as D (5 bases). Trimming shortened V by 7 bases and J by 7 bases, and 7 bases separated the two germline ends. The CDR3 has 10 residues. Germline V lookup: CDR1 SGDLS, CDR2 YYNGEE. CDR3 DNA sequence: TGTGCCAGCGGGGAGAATACGCAGTATTTT. As protein: CASGENTQYF.

The chain couples TRBV5-1 to TRBJ2-5; D ambiguous. CDR1 and CDR2 (germline): SGHRS, YFSETQ. The CDR3 is made up of 16 amino acids. Trimming left V 4 bases short and J 0 bases short, with 16 bases between. The CDR3 reads CASSHRNTYNQETQYF. The DNA of the CDR3 is TGCGCCAGCAGCCACCGTAACACATATAACCAAGAGACCCAGTACTTC. Based on the CDR3 plus reference TRBV5-1 and TRBJ2-5, the full variable domain is KAGVTQTPRYLIKTRGQQVTLSCSPISGHRSVSWYQQTPGQGLQFLFEYFSETQRNKGNFPGRFSGRQFSNSRSEMNVSTLELGDSALYLCASSHRNTYNQETQYFGPGTRLLVL.

The chain employs TRBV7-9 and TRBJ2-1; 12 nucleotides match TRBD2. Germline values: CDR1 SEHNR, CDR2 FQNEAQ (reference sequence). There are 16 residues in the CDR3. V was pared by 5 bases and J by 2 bases, with 4 bases of the junction left unmatched. The CDR3 coding sequence is TGTGCCAGCAGCGAAAGACTAGCGGGGGCCTACAATGAGCAGTTCTTC. It codes for CASSERLAGAYNEQFF.

The chain joins TRBV7-9 to TRBJ2-3, with 9 positions matching TRBD1. CDR1 SEHNR and CDR2 FQNEAQ come from the germline V gene (reference sequence). The CDR3 extends over 15 amino acids. With 5 bases clipped from V and 1 base from J, the junction kept 4 bases outside the gene matches. This CDR3 reads CASSHRDRGTDTQYF. In nucleotides, the CDR3 is TGTGCCAGCAGCCACCGGGACAGGGGCACAGATACGCAGTATTTT.

This chain joins TRBV19 and TRBJ1-2, with D possibly being TRBD1 (5 bases). The length of the CDR3 is 14 residues. V lost 3 bases, J lost 5 bases, and 13 bases lay in between. CDR1 and CDR2 from the germline V gene are LNHDA and SQIVND (reference sequence). The CDR3 here is CASSIQGAVYGYTF. CDR3 nucleotides: TGTGCCAGTAGTATTCAAGGGGCGGTATATGGCTACACCTTC.

In nucleotides, the CDR3 is TGCGCCAGCAGATCACTGGGACAGACGAACACCGGGGAGCTGTTTTTT. Its protein is CASRSLGQTNTGELFF. This sequence joins TRBV10-2 and TRBJ2-2; 7 positions agree with TRBD1. V was pared by 6 bases and J by 0 bases, with 7 bases of the junction left unmatched. Germline CDR1 reads WSHSY; CDR2 reads SAAADI. This CDR3 has 16 amino acids.

This clone was observed once. The chain employs TRBV27 and TRBJ2-5; 7 positions match TRBD1. The DNA end is more similar to TRBJ2-7, so the J call may be wrong. This CDR3 spans 17 amino acids. Per the germline V gene, CDR1 is MNHEY and CDR2 is SMNVEV (reference sequence). CDR3 DNA sequence: TGTGCCAGCAGTTTCCAGTCTGTGGGACAGAATTTCTACGAGCAGTACTTC. This sequence encodes CASSFQSVGQNFYEQYF.

The table lists this clone with a count of one. The chain combines TRBV2 with TRBJ1-3; a possible D gene is TRBD1 (5 bases). The CDR3 covers 14 residues. CDR1 is SNHLY, CDR2 FYNNEI, per germline. Trimming pared 6 bases from V and 0 bases from J, leaving 9 bases between. The CDR3 nucleotides read TGTGCCAGCAGCTTCGACAGCTCTGGAAACACCATATATTTT. Protein sequence: CASSFDSSGNTIYF.

The chain joins TRBV21-1 to TRBJ2-3; TRBD2 is taken as the D call from the table, unchecked against the DNA. TRBV21-1 is a listed pseudogene. This CDR3 contains 16 residues. In DNA, the CDR3 is TGTGCCAGCAGCGACCGGTTAGCGGGGTCCACAGATACGCAGTATTTT. This gives the protein CASSDRLAGSTDTQYF.

The chain employs TRBV13 and TRBJ1-2, with 8 positions matching TRBD1. V was clipped by 0 bases and J by 8 bases; unmatched bases: 5. CDR3 size: 14 residues. Germline V gene sequence: CDR1 PRHDT, CDR2 FYEKMQ (reference sequence). CDR3: CASSLGRTGPGYTF. The CDR3 DNA reads TGTGCCAGCAGCTTAGGGCGGACAGGGCCCGGCTACACCTTC.

The V gene is TRBV2, the J gene TRBJ2-1, with TRBD2 matching over 8 bases. J gave up 2 bases and V 0 bases, and 6 bases lay outside the gene matches. The CDR3 is made up of 17 amino acids. Germline CDR1 is SNHLY and CDR2 is FYNNEI. CDR3 nucleotides: TGTGCCAGCAGTGAAGCGCTCCTAGCGGGTACCTACAATGAGCAGTTCTTC. It specifies CASSEALLAGTYNEQFF.